This T cell receptor (beta chain) was sequenced during a study of blood T cell repertoires in COVID-19. The ends were cut back, 3 bases at V and 6 bases at J, with 18 bases in the middle. CDR3 length equals 16 residues. From germline, CDR1 is SGHNT and CDR2 YENEEA. The method was immunoSEQ multiplex PCR; TCRdb's version includes in-frame clones alone and lacks a portion of them. In the table there are approximately 64,000 clones, roughly 91% of which are singletons. Sequences were obtained from PBMCs or T cells enriched from blood (not recorded which). The rearrangement uses TRBV11-3 and TRBJ2-1, with a possible D match to TRBD1 (7 bases). This receptor was obtained from a woman between 35 and 50 years old who had recovered from COVID-19. CDR3 in amino acids: CASSLSGGLLINEQFF. DNA of the CDR3: TGTGCCAGCAGCTTGTCAGGGGGGTTGCTAATCAATGAGCAGTTCTTC.